This T cell receptor (beta chain) was recorded in a study of cytomegalovirus exposure and HLA in healthy donors. As regards this clone: Its antigen is unidentified.

Study-level results: The study labeled 150 to 200 TCR beta chains cytomegalovirus-associated.

The PCR made use of 60 Vbeta and 13 Jbeta primers. Sequencing was performed with immunoSEQ multiplex PCR; in TCRdb, only in-frame clones are kept and a portion is missing. The sample holds around 230,000 clones; about 80% are singletons and the top ten take roughly 6%. Trimming cost V 6 bases and J 6 bases; bases outside gene matches: 10. CDR1 is SGHNT, CDR2 YYREEE, per germline (reference sequence). This CDR3 is 14 amino acids long. V usage is TRBV5-4 and J usage is TRBJ1-2; 8 bases are shared with TRBD1. This TCR was sampled from a man aged 35 to 55 in good health and CMV-seropositive. What was sequenced was PBMCs. This CDR3 is CASNDRGMPDGYTF. In DNA, the CDR3 is TGTGCCAGCAACGACAGGGGAATGCCCGATGGCTACACCTTC. The full variable domain, completed using reference TRBV5-4 and TRBJ1-2, is ETGVTQSPTHLIKTRGQQVTLRCSSQSGHNTVSWYQQALGQGPQFIFQYYREEENGRGNFPPRFSGLQFPNYSSELNVNALELDDSALYLCASNDRGMPDGYTFGSGTRLTVV.